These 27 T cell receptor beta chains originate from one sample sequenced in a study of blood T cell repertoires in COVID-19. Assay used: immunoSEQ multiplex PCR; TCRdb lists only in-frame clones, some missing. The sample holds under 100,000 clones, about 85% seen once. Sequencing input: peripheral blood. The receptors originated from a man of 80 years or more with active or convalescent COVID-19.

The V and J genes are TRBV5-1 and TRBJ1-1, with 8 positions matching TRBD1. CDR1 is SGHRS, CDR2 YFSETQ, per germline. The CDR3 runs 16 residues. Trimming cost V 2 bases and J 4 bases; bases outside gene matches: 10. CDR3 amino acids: CASSFMAPTGGTEAFF. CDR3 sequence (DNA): TGCGCCAGCAGCTTTATGGCTCCAACAGGGGGCACTGAAGCTTTCTTT.

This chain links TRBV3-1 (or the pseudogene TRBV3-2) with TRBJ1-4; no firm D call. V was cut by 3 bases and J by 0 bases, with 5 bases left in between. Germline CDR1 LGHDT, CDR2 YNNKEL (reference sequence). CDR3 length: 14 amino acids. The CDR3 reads CASSHEATNEKLFF. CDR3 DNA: TGTGCCAGCAGCCACGAGGCAACTAATGAAAAACTGTTTTTT.

The DNA for the CDR3 is TGTGCCAGCAGCCCGAGACACTACACTGAAGCTTTCTTT. It translates to CASSPRHYTEAFF. The chain carries TRBV7-9 and TRBJ1-1, with no clear D. The CDR3 contains 13 residues. The germline V and J ends were trimmed by 5 bases and 3 bases, with 10 bases remaining between them. The germline V gene has CDR1 SEHNR and CDR2 FQNEAQ (reference sequence).

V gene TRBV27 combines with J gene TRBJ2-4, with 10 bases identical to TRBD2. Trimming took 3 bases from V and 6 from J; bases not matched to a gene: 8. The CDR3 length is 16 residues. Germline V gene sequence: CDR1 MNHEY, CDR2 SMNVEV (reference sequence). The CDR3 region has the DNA TGTGCCAGCAGTTTGCCCGGGAGCGGGGGGGCAAACATTCAGTACTTC. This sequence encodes CASSLPGSGGANIQYF.

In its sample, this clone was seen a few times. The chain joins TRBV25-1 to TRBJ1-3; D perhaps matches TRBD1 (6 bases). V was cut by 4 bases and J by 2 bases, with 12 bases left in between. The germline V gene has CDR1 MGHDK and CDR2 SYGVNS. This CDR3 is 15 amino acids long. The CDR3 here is CASSGSTGTGNTIYF. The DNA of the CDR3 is TGTGCCAGCAGTGGATCTACAGGGACTGGAAACACCATATATTTT.

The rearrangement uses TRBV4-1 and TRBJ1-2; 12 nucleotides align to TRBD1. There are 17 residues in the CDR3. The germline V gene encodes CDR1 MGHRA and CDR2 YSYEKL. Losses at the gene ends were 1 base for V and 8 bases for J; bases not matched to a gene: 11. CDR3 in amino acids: CASSQGLRGQGAIGYTF. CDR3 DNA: TGCGCCAGCAGCCAAGGACTAAGGGGACAGGGGGCTATCGGCTACACCTTC.

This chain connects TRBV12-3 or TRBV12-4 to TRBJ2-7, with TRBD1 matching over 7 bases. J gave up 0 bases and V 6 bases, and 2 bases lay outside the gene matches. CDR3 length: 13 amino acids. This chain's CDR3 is CASRDRNSYEQYF. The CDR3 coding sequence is TGTGCCAGCAGGGACAGGAACTCCTACGAGCAGTACTTC.

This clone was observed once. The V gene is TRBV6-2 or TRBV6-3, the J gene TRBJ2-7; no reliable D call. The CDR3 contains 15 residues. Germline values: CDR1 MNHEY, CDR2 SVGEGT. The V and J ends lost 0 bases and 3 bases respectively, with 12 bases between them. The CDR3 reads CASSYSVSFFYEQYF. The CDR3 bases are TGTGCCAGCAGTTACTCGGTTAGTTTTTTCTACGAGCAGTACTTC.

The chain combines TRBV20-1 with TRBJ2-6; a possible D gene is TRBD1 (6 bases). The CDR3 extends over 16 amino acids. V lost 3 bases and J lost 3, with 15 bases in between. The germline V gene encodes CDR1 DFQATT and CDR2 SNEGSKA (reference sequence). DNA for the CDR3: TGCAGTGCTAGTGCATCAGGGGTCTTTGGGGCCAACGTCCTGACTTTC. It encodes CSASASGVFGANVLTF.

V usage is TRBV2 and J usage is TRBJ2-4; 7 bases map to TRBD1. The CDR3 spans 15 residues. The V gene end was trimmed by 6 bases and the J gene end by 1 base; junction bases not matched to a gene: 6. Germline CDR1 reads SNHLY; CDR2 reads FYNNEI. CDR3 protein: CASSPQGLAKNIQYF. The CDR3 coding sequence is TGTGCCAGCAGCCCACAGGGGTTGGCCAAAAACATTCAGTACTTC. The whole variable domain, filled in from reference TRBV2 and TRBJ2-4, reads EPEVTQTPSHQVTQMGQEVILRCVPISNHLYFYWYRQILGQKVEFLVSFYNNEISEKSEIFDDQFSVERPDGSNFTLKIRSTKLEDSAMYFCASSPQGLAKNIQYFGAGTRLSVL.

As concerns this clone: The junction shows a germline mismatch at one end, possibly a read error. The DNA of the CDR3 is TGTGCCAGCAGGGAAGGGACAGGGGGCGCCTATGGCTACACCTTC. Translation: CASREGTGGAYGYTF. This chain links TRBV2 with TRBJ1-2; TRBD1 matches 12 bases. The germline V gene encodes CDR1 SNHLY and CDR2 FYNNEI. The length of the CDR3 is 15 residues. The complete variable domain, with remaining parts taken from reference TRBV2 and TRBJ1-2, reads EPEVTQTPSHQVTQMGQEVILRCVPISNHLYFYWYRQILGQKVEFLVSFYNNEISEKSEIFDDQFSVERPDGSNFTLKIRSTKLEDSAMYFCASREGTGGAYGYTFGSGTRLTVV.

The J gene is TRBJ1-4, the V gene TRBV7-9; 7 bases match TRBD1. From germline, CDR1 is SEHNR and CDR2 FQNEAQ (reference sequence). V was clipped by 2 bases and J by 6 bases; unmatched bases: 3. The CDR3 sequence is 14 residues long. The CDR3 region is CASSLPGGYEKLFF. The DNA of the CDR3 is TGTGCCAGCAGCTTACCAGGGGGGTATGAAAAACTGTTTTTT.

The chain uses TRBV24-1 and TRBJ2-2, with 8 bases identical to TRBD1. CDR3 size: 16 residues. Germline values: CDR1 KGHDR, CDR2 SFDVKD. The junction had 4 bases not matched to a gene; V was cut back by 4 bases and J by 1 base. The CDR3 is CATSDTGQGNTGELFF. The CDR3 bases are TGTGCCACCAGTGACACCGGACAGGGGAACACCGGGGAGCTGTTTTTT.

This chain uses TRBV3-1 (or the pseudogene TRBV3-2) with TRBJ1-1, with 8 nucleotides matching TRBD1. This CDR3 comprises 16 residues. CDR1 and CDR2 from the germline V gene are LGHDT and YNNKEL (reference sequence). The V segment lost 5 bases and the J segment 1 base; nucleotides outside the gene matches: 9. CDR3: CASSATTGTGNTEAFF. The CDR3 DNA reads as TGTGCCAGCAGCGCAACCACCGGGACAGGGAACACTGAAGCTTTCTTT.

CDR3 DNA: TGTGCCAGCAGCCAAGAGGGGGGCTCCTATAATTCACCCCTCCACTTT. This sequence encodes CASSQEGGSYNSPLHF. The V and J genes are TRBV3-1 (or the pseudogene TRBV3-2) and TRBJ1-6, with D perhaps TRBD1 (5 bases). V was trimmed by 0 bases and J by 0 bases, leaving 6 bases between them. Germline V CDR1 and CDR2: LGHDT, YNNKEL (reference sequence). The CDR3 consists of 16 residues.

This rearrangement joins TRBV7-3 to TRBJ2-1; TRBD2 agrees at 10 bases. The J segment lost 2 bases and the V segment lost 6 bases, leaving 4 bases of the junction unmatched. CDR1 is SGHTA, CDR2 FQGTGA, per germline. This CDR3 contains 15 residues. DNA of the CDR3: TGTGCCAGCAGTCTCAGCGGGGGGGCCTACAATGAGCAGTTCTTC. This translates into CASSLSGGAYNEQFF.

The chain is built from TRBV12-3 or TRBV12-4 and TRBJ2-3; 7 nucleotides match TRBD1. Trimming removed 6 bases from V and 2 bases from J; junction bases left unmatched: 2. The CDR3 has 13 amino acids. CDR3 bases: TGTGCCAGCAGGGGACAGACCACAGATACGCAGTATTTT. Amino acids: CASRGQTTDTQYF.

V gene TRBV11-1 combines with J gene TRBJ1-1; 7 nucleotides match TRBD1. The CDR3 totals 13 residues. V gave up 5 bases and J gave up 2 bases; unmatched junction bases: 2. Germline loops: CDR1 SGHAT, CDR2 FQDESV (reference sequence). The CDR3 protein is CASSHRGNTEAFF. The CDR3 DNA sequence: TGTGCCAGCAGCCACAGGGGAAACACTGAAGCTTTCTTT.

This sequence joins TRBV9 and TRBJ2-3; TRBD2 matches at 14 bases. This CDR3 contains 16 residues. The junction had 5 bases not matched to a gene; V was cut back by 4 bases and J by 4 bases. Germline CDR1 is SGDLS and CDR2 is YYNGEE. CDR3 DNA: TGTGCCAGCAGCCCGCGACTAGCGGGGGGGCCAGATACGCAGTATTTT. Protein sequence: CASSPRLAGGPDTQYF.

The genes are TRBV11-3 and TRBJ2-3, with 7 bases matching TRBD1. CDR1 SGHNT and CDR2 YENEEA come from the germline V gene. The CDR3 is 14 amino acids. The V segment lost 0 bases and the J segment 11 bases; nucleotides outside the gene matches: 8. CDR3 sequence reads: CASSLEGGGRMQYF. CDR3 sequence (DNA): TGTGCCAGCAGCTTAGAAGGGGGCGGCCGAATGCAGTATTTT.

In DNA form, the CDR3 reads TGTGCCAGCAGCTCTGGACAGCGAACCTATGGCTACACCTTC. This encodes CASSSGQRTYGYTF. V usage is TRBV7-9 and J usage is TRBJ1-2; D is possibly TRBD1 (6 bases). Per the germline V gene, CDR1 is SEHNR and CDR2 is FQNEAQ (reference sequence). V was clipped by 4 bases and J by 4 bases, with 13 bases between them. The CDR3 consists of 14 residues.

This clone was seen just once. The CDR3 spells CAISNIAGALHGRDEQFF. The CDR3 DNA follows: TGTGCCATCAGTAATATAGCGGGGGCCCTACACGGAAGGGATGAGCAGTTCTTC. The rearrangement uses TRBV10-3 and TRBJ2-1; the match to TRBD2 covers 9 bases. Germline V lookup: CDR1 ENHRY, CDR2 SYGVKD. CDR3 length: 18 residues. Germline trimming cut 5 bases from V and 8 bases from J; bases unmatched to any gene: 19.

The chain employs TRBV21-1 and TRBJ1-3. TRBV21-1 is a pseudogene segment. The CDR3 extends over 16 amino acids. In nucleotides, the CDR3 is TGTGCCAGCAGCATCGGGACTTCCCGCTCTGGAAACACCATATATTTT. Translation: CASSIGTSRSGNTIYF.

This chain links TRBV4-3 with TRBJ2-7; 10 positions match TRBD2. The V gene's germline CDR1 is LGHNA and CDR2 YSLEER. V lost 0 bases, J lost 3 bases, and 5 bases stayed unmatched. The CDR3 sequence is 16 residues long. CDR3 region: CASSQDSRTSGYEQYF. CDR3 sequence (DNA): TGCGCCAGCAGCCAAGATTCGAGGACTAGCGGCTACGAGCAGTACTTC.

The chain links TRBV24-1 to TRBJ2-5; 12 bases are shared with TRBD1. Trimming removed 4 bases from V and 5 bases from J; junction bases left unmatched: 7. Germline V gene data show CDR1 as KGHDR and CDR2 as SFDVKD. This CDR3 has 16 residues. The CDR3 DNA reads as TGTGCCACCAGTGACTCCGGGACAGGGGGCACGGAGACCCAGTACTTC. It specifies CATSDSGTGGTETQYF.

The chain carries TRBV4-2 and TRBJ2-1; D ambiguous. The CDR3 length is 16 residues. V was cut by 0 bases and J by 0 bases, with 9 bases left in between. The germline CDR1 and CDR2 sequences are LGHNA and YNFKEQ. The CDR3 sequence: CASSQDVSGSYNEQFF. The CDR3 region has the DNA TGTGCCAGCAGCCAAGACGTCTCCGGCTCCTACAATGAGCAGTTCTTC.

Here the CDR3 reads CASTSIEGASNQPQHF. CDR3 in DNA: TGTGCCAGCACTTCTATTGAGGGGGCAAGCAATCAGCCCCAGCATTTT. The chain joins TRBV28 to TRBJ1-5; 7 bases match TRBD1. V trimming: 7 bases; J trimming: 1 base; junction bases outside the gene matches: 10. The CDR3 is 16 residues long. CDR1 is MDHEN, CDR2 SYDVKM, per germline.